This T cell receptor beta chain emerged from a study of neoadjuvant nivolumab and ipilimumab in lung cancer. Study results and caveats: Higher pretherapy blood TCR richness went with higher resected-tumor richness.

The CDR3 consists of 18 residues. V trimming: 5 bases; J trimming: 1 base; junction bases outside the gene matches: 16. From germline, CDR1 is SQVTM and CDR2 ANQGSEA. Produced via immunoSEQ multiplex PCR; TCRdb's table is partial and in-frame only. The table has 10,000 or so clones, around 77% seen once. Comment on this clone: Its specificity is not known.

V usage is TRBV29-1 and J usage is TRBJ2-5; 10 bases match TRBD2. The material was tumor tissue, obtained after neoadjuvant nivolumab, alone or with ipilimumab, at or shortly before surgery. The sequence came from an adult with non-small cell lung cancer. Some clones in this sample may be carry-over from other donors' samples. CDR3 region: CSVQPLAGGRVAQETQYF. DNA for the CDR3: TGCAGCGTTCAACCCTTAGCGGGGGGTCGGGTGGCCCAAGAGACCCAGTACTTC.